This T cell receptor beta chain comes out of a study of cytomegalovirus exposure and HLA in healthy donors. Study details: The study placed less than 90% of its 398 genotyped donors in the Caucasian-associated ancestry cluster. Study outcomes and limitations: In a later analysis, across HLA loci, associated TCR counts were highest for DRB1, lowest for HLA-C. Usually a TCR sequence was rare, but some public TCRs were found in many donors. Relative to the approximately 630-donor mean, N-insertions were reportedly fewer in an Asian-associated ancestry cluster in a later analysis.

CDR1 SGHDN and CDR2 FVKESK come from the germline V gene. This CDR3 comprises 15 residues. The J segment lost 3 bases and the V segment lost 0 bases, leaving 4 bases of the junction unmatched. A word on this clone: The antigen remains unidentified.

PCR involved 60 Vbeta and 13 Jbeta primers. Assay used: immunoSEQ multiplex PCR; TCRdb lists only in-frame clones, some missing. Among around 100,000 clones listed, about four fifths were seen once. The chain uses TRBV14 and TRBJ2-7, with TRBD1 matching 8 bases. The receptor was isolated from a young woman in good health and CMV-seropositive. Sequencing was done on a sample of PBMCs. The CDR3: CASSQETGTGYEQYF. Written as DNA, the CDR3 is TGTGCCAGCAGCCAAGAAACCGGGACAGGCTACGAGCAGTACTTC. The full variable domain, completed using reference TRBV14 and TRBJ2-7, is EAGVTQFPSHSVIEKGQTVTLRCDPISGHDNLYWYRRVMGKEIKFLLHFVKESKQDESGMPNNRFLAERTGGTYSTLKVQPAELEDSGVYFCASSQETGTGYEQYFGPGTRLTVT.